Below, 8 T cell receptor beta chains from the same sample are listed, as sequenced in a study of cytotoxic CD8 clonotypes in ibrutinib-treated CLL. Only in-frame clones appear in the TCRdb table, and some are missing; sequencing was by immunoSEQ multiplex PCR. The sample has tens of thousands of clones, around 78% seen once; the top ten hold 35% to 45%. The sample in question was PBMCs, obtained after 24 months of ibrutinib treatment. The receptors were gathered from a human donor with chronic lymphocytic leukemia.

This rearrangement joins TRBV6-1 to TRBJ1-5; D gene uncertain. This CDR3 region has 14 residues. V gave up 5 bases and J gave up 7 bases, with 15 bases separating them. From germline, CDR1 is MNHNS and CDR2 SASEGT. The CDR3 DNA reads as TGTGCCAGCAGTCTGGATCCCTCAGAACAGCCCCAGCATTTT. Protein product: CASSLDPSEQPQHF.

The V gene is TRBV11-2, the J gene TRBJ2-3; no reliable D call. The CDR3 contains 14 residues. Trimming removed 1 base from V and 3 bases from J, with 8 bases in between. CDR1 SGHAT and CDR2 FQNNGV come from the germline V gene. CDR3 bases: TGTGCCAGCAGCTTAGCCATGGCGACAGATACGCAGTATTTT. Translated: CASSLAMATDTQYF.

The chain uses TRBV6-5 and TRBJ2-7; 11 bases align to TRBD2. Germline V gene data show CDR1 as MNHEY and CDR2 as SVGAGI. This CDR3 is 15 amino acids long. V shed 5 bases, J shed 4 bases, and the junction held 7 bases outside the gene matches. CDR3: CASSPPTSGTYEQYF. In DNA form, the CDR3 reads TGTGCCAGCAGTCCTCCGACTAGCGGGACATACGAGCAGTACTTC.

The chain is built from TRBV7-6 and TRBJ2-7, with D uncertain. Trimming left V 1 base short and J 0 bases short, with 4 bases between. The CDR3 has 13 amino acids. Germline V gene sequence: CDR1 SGHVS, CDR2 FNYEAQ. CDR3 amino acids: CASSLDSSYEQYF. The CDR3 DNA reads TGTGCCAGCAGCTTAGACAGCTCCTACGAGCAGTACTTC.

The chain is built from TRBV28 and TRBJ1-1; 7 bases agree with TRBD1. Germline trimming cut 5 bases from V and 4 bases from J; bases unmatched to any gene: 7. In germline, CDR1 is MDHEN, CDR2 SYDVKM. The CDR3 totals 14 residues. CDR3 coding DNA: TGTGCCAGCAGTCTCACAGGGGAAGCCACTGAAGCTTTCTTT. It yields the protein CASSLTGEATEAFF. Complete variable domain (other parts from reference TRBV28 and TRBJ1-1): DVKVTQSSRYLVKRTGEKVFLECVQDMDHENMFWYRQDPGLGLRLIYFSYDVKMKEKGDIPEGYSVSREKKERFSLILESASTNQTSMYLCASSLTGEATEAFFGQGTRLTVV.

The chain uses TRBV11-2 and TRBJ2-3; 11 bases align to TRBD2. The CDR3 has 17 amino acids. Germline CDR1 reads SGHAT; CDR2 reads FQNNGV. V lost 0 bases to trimming and J lost 4 bases; unmatched junction nucleotides: 6. CDR3 DNA sequence: TGTGCCAGCAGCTTAGATTGGGCTAGCGGGAGGCCAGATACGCAGTATTTT. Encoded protein: CASSLDWASGRPDTQYF.

Details on this clone: At one end, the junction sequence differs from germline, possibly due to a read error. This chain connects TRBV6-5 to TRBJ1-2; D unresolved. This CDR3 comprises 13 residues. Germline lookup yields CDR1 MNHEY and CDR2 SVGAGI. The CDR3 nucleotides read TGTGCCAGCAGTTACCCGGGTACACGCTCACTTCGCTTC. The encoded protein is CASSYPGTRSLRF.

The table lists this clone with a count of one. The chain uses TRBV28 and TRBJ1-4; possibly TRBD1 for D (5 bases). With 5 bases removed from V and 6 bases from J, the gap between germline ends came to 13 bases. The germline CDR1 and CDR2 sequences are MDHEN and SYDVKM. CDR3 length: 14 residues. CDR3 in DNA: TGTGCCAGCAGTGGGGGGGGAAGGGATGAAAAACTGTTTTTT. Amino acids: CASSGGGRDEKLFF.